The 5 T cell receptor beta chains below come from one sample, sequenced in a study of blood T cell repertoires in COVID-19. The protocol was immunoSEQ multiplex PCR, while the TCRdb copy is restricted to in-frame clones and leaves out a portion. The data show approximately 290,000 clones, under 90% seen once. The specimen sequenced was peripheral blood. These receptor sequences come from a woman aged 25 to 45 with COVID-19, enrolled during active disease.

This CDR3 reads CASSRGLAATYEQYF. The DNA of the CDR3 is TGTGCCAGTAGCAGGGGACTAGCGGCCACCTACGAGCAGTACTTC. The chain recombines TRBV19 with TRBJ2-7, with 11 bases identical to TRBD2. V dropped 6 bases and J dropped 2; count of bases not matched to a gene: 6. CDR1 and CDR2 (germline): LNHDA, SQIVND (reference sequence). The CDR3 consists of 15 residues.

The CDR3 loop reads CASSRGGRAADTQYF. The CDR3 DNA reads as TGTGCCAGCAGCCGTGGAGGGAGAGCGGCAGATACGCAGTATTTT. V is TRBV3-1 (or the pseudogene TRBV3-2) and J is TRBJ2-3; possible D gene TRBD2, 6 bases. Germline-derived CDR1 and CDR2 are LGHDT and YNNKEL (reference sequence). V lost 4 bases and J 4 bases, leaving 15 bases between the germline ends. This CDR3 region has 15 residues.

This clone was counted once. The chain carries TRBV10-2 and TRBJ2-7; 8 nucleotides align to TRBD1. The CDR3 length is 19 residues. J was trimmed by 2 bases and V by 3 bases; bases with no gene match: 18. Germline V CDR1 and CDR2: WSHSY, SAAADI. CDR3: CASSDPPWTGNYITYEQYF. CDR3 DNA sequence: TGCGCCAGCAGTGACCCACCATGGACAGGGAATTATATAACCTACGAGCAGTACTTC.

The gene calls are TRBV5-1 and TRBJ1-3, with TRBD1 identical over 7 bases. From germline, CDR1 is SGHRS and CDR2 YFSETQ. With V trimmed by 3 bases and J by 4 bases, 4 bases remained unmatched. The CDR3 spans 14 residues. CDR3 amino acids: CASSSQGTGNTIYF. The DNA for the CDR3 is TGCGCCAGCAGCTCACAGGGGACGGGAAACACCATATATTTT.

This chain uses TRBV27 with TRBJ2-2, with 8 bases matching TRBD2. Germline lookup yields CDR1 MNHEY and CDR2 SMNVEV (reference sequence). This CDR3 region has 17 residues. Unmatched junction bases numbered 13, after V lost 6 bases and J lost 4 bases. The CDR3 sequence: CASSSGGHTFVTGELFF. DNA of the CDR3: TGTGCCAGCAGCTCGGGGGGGCACACTTTCGTCACCGGGGAGCTGTTTTTT.